The 22 T cell receptor beta chains given below trace back to one sample, sequenced in a study of OX40 agonist ivuxolimab in advanced cancers. Assay used: immunoSEQ multiplex PCR; TCRdb lists only in-frame clones, some missing. The profile shows tens of thousands of clones, around 90% of them singletons. The sample in question was CD4+ or CD8+ T cells sorted from blood, obtained in a trial of the OX40 agonist ivuxolimab. These TCRs come from an adult with an advanced solid tumor such as melanoma, head and neck, liver or kidney cancer.

V is TRBV5-4 and J is TRBJ1-4; 7 nucleotides match TRBD1. With V trimmed by 0 bases and J by 5 bases, 7 bases remained unmatched. CDR1 is SGHNT, CDR2 YYREEE, per germline (reference sequence). There are 16 residues in the CDR3. The CDR3 sequence: CASSLGSGQKNEKLFF. The CDR3 DNA sequence: TGTGCCAGCAGCTTGGGATCGGGACAGAAAAATGAAAAACTGTTTTTT.

The rearrangement uses TRBV6-1 and TRBJ2-3; D is undetermined. The germline CDR1 and CDR2 sequences are MNHNS and SASEGT. The CDR3 has 12 amino acids. Trimming took off 7 bases at V and 4 bases at J, with 9 bases between the two ends. The CDR3 DNA reads TGTGCCAGCAAGGTCTCCTCAGATACGCAGTATTTT. Encoded protein: CASKVSSDTQYF.

V is TRBV5-5 and J is TRBJ2-7; 8 bases line up with TRBD1. V shed 1 base and J 3 bases; nucleotides not matched to a gene: 6. The V gene's germline CDR1 is SGHKS and CDR2 YYEKEE (reference sequence). The CDR3 has 15 residues. This CDR3 reads CASSLNGQGLYEQYF. The CDR3 DNA is TGTGCCAGCAGCTTGAACGGACAGGGACTCTACGAGCAGTACTTC.

The chain employs TRBV5-5 and TRBJ1-3; the D is unclear. In germline, CDR1 is SGHKS, CDR2 YYEKEE (reference sequence). V shed 4 bases and J shed 0 bases, with 20 bases lying between them. The CDR3 consists of 18 residues. CDR3 protein: CASSRTGSDGVSGNTIYF. The CDR3 nucleotides are TGTGCCAGCAGCCGAACCGGGTCCGATGGGGTCTCTGGAAACACCATATATTTT.

This clone was picked up one time. This chain uses TRBV5-1 with TRBJ1-2; 8 positions agree with TRBD1. This CDR3 has 15 residues. The germline V gene encodes CDR1 SGHRS and CDR2 YFSETQ. The trim removed 5 bases at V and 7 bases at J, leaving 13 bases unmatched. This chain's CDR3 is CASRPGTGFEIGYTF. The CDR3 DNA follows: TGCGCCAGCAGACCCGGGACAGGATTCGAAATTGGCTACACCTTC.

The chain carries TRBV25-1 and TRBJ2-2; D is uncertain. The CDR3 spans 13 residues. The germline gives CDR1 MGHDK, CDR2 SYGVNS. The V and J ends lost 2 bases and 4 bases respectively, with 5 bases between them. The CDR3 DNA is TGTGCCAGCAGTGAACGAGGCACCGGGGAGCTGTTTTTT. Amino acid sequence: CASSERGTGELFF.

This rearrangement joins TRBV5-4 to TRBJ1-2; D call uncertain. The V end lost 4 bases, the J end lost 7 bases, and 11 bases lay between the germline ends. There are 12 residues in the CDR3. Per the germline V gene, CDR1 is SGHNT and CDR2 is YYREEE (reference sequence). The CDR3 DNA is TGTGCCAGCAGCGGTTACCGGTCTGGCTACACCTTC. Protein sequence: CASSGYRSGYTF.

This chain connects TRBV19 to TRBJ1-2; D remains unclear. V lost 9 bases, J lost 4 bases, and 21 bases lay in between. The germline V gene encodes CDR1 LNHDA and CDR2 SQIVND (reference sequence). This CDR3 has 15 residues. The CDR3, as DNA: TGTGCCAGCCAACAGACGGGCCTCCTAGGCTATGGCTACACCTTC. Translating gives CASQQTGLLGYGYTF.

The chain combines TRBV19 with TRBJ1-3, with D possibly being TRBD1 (5 bases). The germline V and J ends were trimmed by 1 base and 0 bases, with 13 bases remaining between them. This CDR3 contains 17 residues. Germline CDR1 reads LNHDA; CDR2 reads SQIVND (reference sequence). CDR3 coding DNA: TGTGCCAGTAGTATAGTGGCCCCAGGGATCTCTGGAAACACCATATATTTT. Protein product: CASSIVAPGISGNTIYF. The variable domain in full, completed from reference TRBV19 and TRBJ1-3, reads DGGITQSPKYLFRKEGQNVTLSCEQNLNHDAMYWYRQDPGQGLRLIYYSQIVNDFQKGDIAEGYSVSREKKESFPLTVTSAQKNPTAFYLCASSIVAPGISGNTIYFGEGSWLTVV.

The table lists this clone with a count of one. The chain employs TRBV9 and TRBJ2-1; the D gene could be TRBD1 or TRBD2 (5 bases each). The CDR3 length is 15 residues. Germline assignment: CDR1 SGDLS and CDR2 YYNGEE. Trimming cost V 3 bases and J 4 bases, with 14 bases left between them. The CDR3 coding sequence is TGTGCCAGCAGCGCCAGGGACCAATCGTACAATGAGCAGTTCTTC. It codes for CASSARDQSYNEQFF.

The CDR3, as DNA: TGTGCCAGCAGTTATCAGGGTTTTCGAGGCAATGAAAAACTGTTTTTT. This encodes CASSYQGFRGNEKLFF. This chain joins TRBV6-5 and TRBJ1-4, with D possibly being TRBD1 (5 bases). The CDR3 sequence is 16 residues long. Per germline, CDR1 MNHEY and CDR2 SVGAGI. V shed 3 bases and J shed 5 bases, with 16 bases lying between them.

This sequence joins TRBV5-8 and TRBJ1-5, with D unresolved. The CDR3 runs to 14 residues. The V end lost 0 bases, the J end lost 5 bases, and 9 bases lay between the germline ends. Germline CDR1 SGHTS, CDR2 YDEGEE. The CDR3, as DNA: TGTGCCAGCAGCTTGGTACTGGGCTATCAGCCCCAGCATTTT. It is translated as CASSLVLGYQPQHF.

V gene TRBV27 combines with J gene TRBJ2-1; 13 positions match TRBD2. The V gene's germline CDR1 is MNHEY and CDR2 SMNVEV (reference sequence). CDR3 length equals 16 residues. The V gene end was trimmed by 6 bases and the J gene end by 7 bases; junction bases not matched to a gene: 9. The CDR3 region has the DNA TGTGCCAGCAGCCGCCGACTAGCGGGAGGTTGGAATGAGCAGTTCTTC. Translated: CASSRRLAGGWNEQFF.

The CDR3 reads CASSAGYRHTEAFF. The CDR3 DNA follows: TGTGCCAGCAGTGCGGGATATCGCCACACTGAAGCTTTCTTT. The genes are TRBV6-1 and TRBJ1-1; the D is unclear. The CDR3 runs to 14 residues. Germline V gene sequence: CDR1 MNHNS, CDR2 SASEGT. V lost 4 bases and J lost 3, with 12 bases in between.

This sequence joins TRBV11-1 and TRBJ2-7; D gene unclear. The V and J ends lost 0 bases and 6 bases respectively, with 6 bases between them. CDR3 length: 12 amino acids. CDR1 and CDR2 from the germline V gene are SGHAT and FQDESV (reference sequence). CDR3 nucleotide sequence: TGTGCCAGCAGCTTAGCAGGATTCGAGCAGTACTTC. It codes for CASSLAGFEQYF.

The V and J genes are TRBV18 and TRBJ2-3; D uncertain. V lost 3 bases and J lost 1, with 17 bases in between. Germline V lookup: CDR1 KGHSH, CDR2 LQKENI. This CDR3 has 17 residues. CDR3 sequence reads: CASSPQKSNSRTDTQYF. The CDR3 nucleotides read TGTGCCAGCTCACCCCAAAAAAGTAACAGTCGCACAGATACGCAGTATTTT. Looking up the rest from reference TRBV18 and TRBJ2-3 gives the full variable domain: NAGVMQNPRHLVRRRGQEARLRCSPMKGHSHVYWYRQLPEEGLKFMVYLQKENIIDESGMPKERFSAEFPKEGPSILRIQQVVRGDSAAYFCASSPQKSNSRTDTQYFGPGTRLTVL.

The chain joins TRBV30 to TRBJ2-7; D call uncertain. Germline V lookup: CDR1 GTSNPN, CDR2 SVGIG (reference sequence). The CDR3 length is 13 residues. Trimming cost V 5 bases and J 0 bases, with 11 bases left between them. CDR3 amino acids: CAWGGRSSYEQYF. As DNA, the CDR3 is TGTGCCTGGGGTGGGCGCAGCTCCTACGAGCAGTACTTC.

The chain joins TRBV2 to TRBJ2-7, with a tentative D call TRBD2 (6 bases). V lost 4 bases to trimming and J lost 6 bases, with 13 bases between them. CDR1 and CDR2 from the germline V gene are SNHLY and FYNNEI. CDR3 length: 13 amino acids. The CDR3 loop reads CASSGPGGFEQYV. The CDR3 coding sequence is TGTGCCAGCAGTGGTCCCGGAGGGTTCGAGCAGTACGTC.

The chain uses TRBV15 and TRBJ2-5; no firm D call. The CDR3 is made up of 13 amino acids. The germline V gene has CDR1 LNHNV and CDR2 YYDKDF (reference sequence). The V end was cut by 0 bases, the J end by 1 base, with 3 bases between. CDR3 coding DNA: TGTGCCACCAGCAGAGATACCCAAGAGACCCAGTACTTC. It translates to CATSRDTQETQYF.

J is TRBJ2-5 and V is TRBV7-2; 7 nucleotides match TRBD2. This CDR3 is 13 amino acids long. J lost 2 bases, V lost 5 bases, and 2 bases had no gene match. The germline V gene encodes CDR1 SGHTA and CDR2 FQGNSA. DNA of the CDR3: TGTGCCAGCAGCCGCGGGGGTCAAGAGACCCAGTACTTC. Translation gives CASSRGGQETQYF.

The rearrangement links TRBV7-2 to TRBJ2-2; D uncertain. The CDR3 runs 15 residues. Germline V gives CDR1 SGHTA, CDR2 FQGNSA. Trimming took 2 bases from V and 1 from J, leaving 8 bases between them. As DNA, the CDR3 is TGTGCCAGCAGCTTAAGGCAGCAGAACACCGGGGAGCTGTTTTTT. This gives the protein CASSLRQQNTGELFF.

The genes are TRBV19 and TRBJ1-1; TRBD1 might be the D (6 bases). The CDR3 is made up of 14 amino acids. Trimming took 5 bases from V and 2 from J, leaving 12 bases between them. Germline CDR1 LNHDA, CDR2 SQIVND (reference sequence). CDR3 coding DNA: TGTGCCAGTAGTGAAGACAGGCGCAACACTGAAGCTTTCTTT. This codes for CASSEDRRNTEAFF.